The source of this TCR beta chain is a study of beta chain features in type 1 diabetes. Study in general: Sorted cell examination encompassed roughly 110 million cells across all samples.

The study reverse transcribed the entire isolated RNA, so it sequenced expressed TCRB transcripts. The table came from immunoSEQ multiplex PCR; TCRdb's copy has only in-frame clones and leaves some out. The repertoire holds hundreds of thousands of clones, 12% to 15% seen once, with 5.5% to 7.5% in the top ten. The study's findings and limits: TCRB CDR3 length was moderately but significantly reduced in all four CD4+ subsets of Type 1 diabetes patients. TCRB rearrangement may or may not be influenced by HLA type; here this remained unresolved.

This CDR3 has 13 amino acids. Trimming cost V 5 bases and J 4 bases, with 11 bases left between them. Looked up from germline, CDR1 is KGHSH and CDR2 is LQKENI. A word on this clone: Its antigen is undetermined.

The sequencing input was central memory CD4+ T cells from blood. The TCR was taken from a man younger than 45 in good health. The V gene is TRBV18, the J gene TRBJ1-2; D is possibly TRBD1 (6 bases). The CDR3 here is CASSGPQGYGYTF. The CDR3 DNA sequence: TGTGCCAGCTCAGGGCCACAGGGCTATGGCTACACCTTC.